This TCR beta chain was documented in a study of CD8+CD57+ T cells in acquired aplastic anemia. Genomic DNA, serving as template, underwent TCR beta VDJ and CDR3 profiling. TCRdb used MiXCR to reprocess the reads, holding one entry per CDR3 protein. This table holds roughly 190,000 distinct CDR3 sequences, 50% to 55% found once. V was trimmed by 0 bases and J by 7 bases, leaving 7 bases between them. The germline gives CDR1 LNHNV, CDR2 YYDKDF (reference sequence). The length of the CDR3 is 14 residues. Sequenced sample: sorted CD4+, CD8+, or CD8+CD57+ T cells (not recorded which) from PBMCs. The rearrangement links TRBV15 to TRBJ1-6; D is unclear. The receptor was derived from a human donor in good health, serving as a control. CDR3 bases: TGTGCCACCAGCAGAGATTCACGGAATTCACCCCTCCACTTT. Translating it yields CATSRDSRNSPLHF.